The sample holds many counts of the clone carrying this TCR beta chain. No antigen is known for it. V lost 5 bases, J lost 3 bases, and 9 bases stayed unmatched. Germline V gives CDR1 SGHNT, CDR2 YENEEA. This CDR3 is built from 15 residues. The sample comes from a study of Graves' ophthalmopathy and Graves' hyperthyroidism. Cases classed as stable hyperthyroidism had no ophthalmopathy within 18 months of follow-up. Aged 18 to 65, hyperthyroidism patients had new diagnoses of under 2 months' duration. Findings and limits, study-wide: Blood repertoires reportedly contained most expanded thyroid clonotypes above 0.001 frequency.

CDR3 regions of TCR beta were amplified from RNA transcripts. A first-round RT-PCR used HTBI primers, followed by a second-round multiplex PCR. TCRdb reanalysed the multiplex PCR reads using MiXCR and keeps one entry per CDR3 protein. The sample has about 390,000 distinct CDR3 sequences, approximately 15% seen once; the top ten hold roughly 7%. This clonotype was obtained from a woman under 30 with stable Graves' hyperthyroidism. The chain joins TRBV11-3 to TRBJ2-5; 7 bases agree with TRBD2. The sequenced sample consisted of peripheral blood. The CDR3 DNA reads as TGTGCCAGCAGCCCAAGAGGCGGGAGTAAAGAGACCCAGTACTTC. Translating gives CASSPRGGSKETQYF.